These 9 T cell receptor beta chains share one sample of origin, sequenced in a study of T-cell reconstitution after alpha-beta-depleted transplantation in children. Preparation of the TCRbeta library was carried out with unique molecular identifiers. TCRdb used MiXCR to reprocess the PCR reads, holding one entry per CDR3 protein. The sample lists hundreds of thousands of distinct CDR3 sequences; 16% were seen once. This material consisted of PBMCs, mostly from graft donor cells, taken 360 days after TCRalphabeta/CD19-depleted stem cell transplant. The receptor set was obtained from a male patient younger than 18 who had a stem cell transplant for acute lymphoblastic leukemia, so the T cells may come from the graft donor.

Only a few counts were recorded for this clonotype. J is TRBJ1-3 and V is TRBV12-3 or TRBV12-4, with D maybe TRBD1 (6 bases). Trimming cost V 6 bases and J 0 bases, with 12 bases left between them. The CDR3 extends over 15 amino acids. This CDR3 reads CASSPDRSSGNTIYF. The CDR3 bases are TGTGCCAGCAGCCCAGACAGGAGCTCTGGAAACACCATATATTTT.

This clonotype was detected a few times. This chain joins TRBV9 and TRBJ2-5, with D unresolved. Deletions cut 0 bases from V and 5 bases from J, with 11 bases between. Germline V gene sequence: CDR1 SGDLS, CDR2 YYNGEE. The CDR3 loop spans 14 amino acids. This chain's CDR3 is CASSVEGRLETQYF. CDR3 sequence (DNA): TGTGCCAGCAGCGTAGAGGGCCGGCTGGAGACCCAGTACTTC. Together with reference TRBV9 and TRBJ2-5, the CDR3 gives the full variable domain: DSGVTQTPKHLITATGQRVTLRCSPRSGDLSVYWYQQSLDQGLQFLIQYYNGEERAKGNILERFSAQQFPDLHSELNLSSLELGDSALYFCASSVEGRLETQYFGPGTRLLVL.

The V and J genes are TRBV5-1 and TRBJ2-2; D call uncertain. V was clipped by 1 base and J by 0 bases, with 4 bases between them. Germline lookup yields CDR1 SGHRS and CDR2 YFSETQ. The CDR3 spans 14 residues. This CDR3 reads CASSLTTNTGELFF. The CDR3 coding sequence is TGCGCCAGCAGCTTGACAACGAACACCGGGGAGCTGTTTTTT.

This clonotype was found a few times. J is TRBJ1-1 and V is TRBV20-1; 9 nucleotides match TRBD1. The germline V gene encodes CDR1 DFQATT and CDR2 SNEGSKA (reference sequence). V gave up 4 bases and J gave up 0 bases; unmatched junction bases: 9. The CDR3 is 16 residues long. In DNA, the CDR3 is TGCAGTGCTAACGCATTTGGACAGGGGTTGAACACTGAAGCTTTCTTT. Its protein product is CSANAFGQGLNTEAFF.

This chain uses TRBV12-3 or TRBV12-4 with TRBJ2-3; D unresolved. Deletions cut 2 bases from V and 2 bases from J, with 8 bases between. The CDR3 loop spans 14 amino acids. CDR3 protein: CASSLRPLTDTQYF. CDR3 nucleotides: TGTGCCAGCAGTTTAAGGCCGCTCACAGATACGCAGTATTTT.

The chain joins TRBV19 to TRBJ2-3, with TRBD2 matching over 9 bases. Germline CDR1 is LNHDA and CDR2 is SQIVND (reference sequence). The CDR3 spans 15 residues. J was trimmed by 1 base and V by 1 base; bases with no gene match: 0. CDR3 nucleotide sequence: TGTGCCAGTAGTATAGTAGCGGGAGGCACAGATACGCAGTATTTT. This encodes CASSIVAGGTDTQYF.

CDR3 residues: CASSGGLAGAKGDTQYF. CDR3 DNA sequence: TGCGCCAGCAGCGGAGGACTAGCGGGAGCAAAGGGAGATACGCAGTATTTT. This chain connects TRBV5-1 to TRBJ2-3; 13 positions match TRBD2. V was clipped by 4 bases and J by 5 bases; unmatched bases: 10. The germline V gene encodes CDR1 SGHRS and CDR2 YFSETQ. The CDR3 loop spans 17 amino acids.

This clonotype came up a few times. The CDR3: CASSQGRYSTDTQYF. The CDR3 nucleotides read TGTGCCAGCAGCCAAGGGAGGTACAGCACAGATACGCAGTATTTT. The chain employs TRBV3-1 and TRBJ2-3, with D perhaps TRBD2 (5 bases). Per germline, CDR1 LGHDT and CDR2 YNNKEL (reference sequence). The CDR3 is made up of 15 amino acids. Trimming took 1 base from V and 0 from J, leaving 8 bases between them.

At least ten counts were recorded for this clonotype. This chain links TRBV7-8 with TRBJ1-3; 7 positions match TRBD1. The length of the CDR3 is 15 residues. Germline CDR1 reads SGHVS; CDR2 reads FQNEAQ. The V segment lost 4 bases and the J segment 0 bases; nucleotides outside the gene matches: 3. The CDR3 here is CASSSDRVSGNTIYF. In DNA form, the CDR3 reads TGTGCCAGCAGCTCCGACAGGGTCTCTGGAAACACCATATATTTT.